This is a list of T cell receptor beta chains from one sample in a study of T cells in Graves' hyperthyroidism and ophthalmopathy. TCRdb ran MiXCR on the multiplex PCR reads and lists one entry per CDR3 protein. Of approximately 400,000 distinct CDR3 sequences in the sample, approximately 15% were seen once. The sample was blood. The receptors here all came from a woman aged 30 to 39 with Graves' hyperthyroidism. The CDR3 runs from the conserved cysteine through the conserved F or W. The D gene is left open where the match is weak. The listing skips clone size in some rows; elsewhere it reads once, few, many or a size class.

cdr3_length	clone_size	j_call	d_call	v_call	cdr3_aa	cdr3_nt
13	-	TRBJ2-2	-	TRBV20-1	CSARGENAGELFF	TGCAGTGCGAGAGGGGAGAACGCCGGGGAGCTGTTTTTT
13	few	TRBJ2-1	-	TRBV6-2/TRBV6-3	CASGVSEYNEQFF	TGTGCCAGCGGGGTTAGCGAGTACAATGAGCAGTTCTTC
16	many	TRBJ1-2	-	TRBV10-3	CAISVDWDSRRYGYTF	TGTGCCATCAGCGTGGACTGGGACTCCAGGCGGTATGGCTACACCTTC
12	-	TRBJ1-1	-	TRBV20-1	CSARDEGIEAFF	TGCAGTGCTAGAGATGAGGGGATTGAAGCTTTCTTT
16	-	TRBJ2-7	TRBD1	TRBV7-9	CASSSYGQDHSYEQYF	TGTGCCAGCAGCTCGTACGGACAGGACCACTCCTACGAGCAGTACTTC
17	many	TRBJ2-3	TRBD2	TRBV5-1	CASRQNRAGGFTDTQYF	TGCGCCAGCAGACAAAACAGAGCGGGAGGTTTCACAGATACGCAGTATTTT
12	many	TRBJ1-2	TRBD1	TRBV28	CASSGGQYGYTF	TGTGCCAGCAGTGGGGGACAGTATGGCTACACCTTC
13	few	TRBJ2-5	-	TRBV5-1	CASSLFLQETQYF	TGCGCCAGCAGCTTGTTCCTCCAAGAGACCCAGTACTTC
15	many	TRBJ1-6	TRBD1	TRBV20-1	CSALPGQGYNSPLHF	TGCAGTGCCCTTCCTGGACAGGGTTATAATTCACCCCTCCACTTT
16	-	TRBJ2-2	TRBD2	TRBV7-2	CASRGGTSGNTGELFF	TGTGCCAGCAGGGGGGGGACTAGCGGCAACACCGGGGAGCTGTTTTTT
14	many	TRBJ2-7	-	TRBV5-1	CASSLGSHNNEQYF	TGCGCCAGCAGCTTGGGATCCCATAACAACGAGCAGTACTTC
15	many	TRBJ2-7	TRBD2	TRBV5-1	CASSLEASGAGEQYF	TGCGCCAGCAGCTTGGAGGCTAGCGGAGCTGGGGAGCAGTACTTC
16	few	TRBJ2-7	TRBD2	TRBV9	CASSVSLGVTSGEQYF	TGTGCCAGCAGCGTATCTTTGGGGGTTACTAGCGGCGAGCAGTACTTC
13	many	TRBJ2-7	TRBD2	TRBV3-1	CASSKRGPYEQYF	TGTGCCAGCAGCAAGCGGGGACCCTACGAGCAGTACTTC
15	few	TRBJ2-7	-	TRBV27	CASSWGRQSSYEQYF	TGTGCCAGCAGTTGGGGAAGGCAGAGCTCCTACGAGCAGTACTTC
16	-	TRBJ2-1	-	TRBV7-9	CASNKRRVARYNEQFF	TGTGCCAGCAACAAGCGCCGAGTAGCGAGATACAATGAGCAGTTCTTC
14	few	TRBJ2-1	TRBD1	TRBV5-1	CASSPDRASNEQFF	TGCGCCAGCAGCCCGGACAGGGCTTCCAATGAGCAGTTCTTC
14	many	TRBJ2-3	TRBD2	TRBV12-3/TRBV12-4	CASTPFLAGGAQYF	TGTGCCAGCACCCCCTTTCTAGCGGGAGGGGCGCAGTATTTT
15	many	TRBJ1-2	-	TRBV7-2	CASSLGGVVFDGYTF	TGTGCCAGCAGCTTAGGGGGAGTAGTCTTCGATGGCTACACCTTC
14	-	TRBJ2-2	TRBD2	TRBV29-1	CSVLSGSNTGELFF	TGCAGCGTCCTTAGCGGGAGTAACACCGGGGAGCTGTTTTTT
14	-	TRBJ2-1	-	TRBV11-2	CASSQAGPFDEQFF	TGTGCCAGCAGCCAAGCGGGCCCCTTCGATGAGCAGTTCTTC
15	few	TRBJ1-3	TRBD1	TRBV14	CASSQLTGPGNTIYF	TGTGCCAGCAGCCAACTGACAGGGCCCGGAAACACCATATATTTT
15	-	TRBJ2-3	-	TRBV9	CASSVEGIRTDTQYF	TGTGCCAGCAGCGTAGAAGGGATCCGAACGGATACGCAGTATTTT
14	many	TRBJ1-2	TRBD1	TRBV6-2/TRBV6-3	CASSYQQGNYGYTF	TGTGCCAGCAGTTATCAACAGGGGAACTATGGCTACACCTTC
13	few	TRBJ2-3	-	TRBV29-1	CSVVSGNTDTQYF	TGCAGCGTTGTCTCGGGGAACACAGATACGCAGTATTTT
12	-	TRBJ2-5	-	TRBV12-5	CASGSETVPEYF	TGTGCTAGTGGTTCGGAGACGGTCCCGGAGTACTTC
12	many	TRBJ1-1	-	TRBV28	CASSRFGTEAFF	TGTGCCAGCAGTCGCTTTGGCACTGAAGCTTTCTTT
13	-	TRBJ2-1	TRBD1	TRBV24-1	CATGQGRYNEQFF	TGTGCCACCGGACAGGGCCGATACAATGAGCAGTTCTTC
15	many	TRBJ2-7	-	TRBV28	CASTAASGSTYEQYF	TGTGCCAGCACCGCGGCCTCCGGATCGACCTACGAGCAGTACTTC
16	few	TRBJ2-5	TRBD1	TRBV3-1	CASSQRGQGALETQYF	TGTGCCAGCAGCCAGAGAGGACAGGGGGCTTTGGAGACCCAGTACTTC
12	once	TRBJ1-1	TRBD1	TRBV6-4	CASPAERGRAFF	TGTGCCAGCCCCGCCGAGAGGGGGCGGGCTTTCTTT
15	many	TRBJ1-4	TRBD1	TRBV18	CASSPPNRGGEKLFF	TGTGCCAGCTCACCACCGAACAGGGGTGGAGAAAAACTGTTTTTT
16	-	TRBJ2-1	-	TRBV5-6	CASSSGSGNSYNEQFF	TGTGCCAGCAGCTCGGGTAGCGGAAACTCCTACAATGAGCAGTTCTTC
11	many	TRBJ2-1	-	TRBV30	CAWTNRGEQFF	TGTGCCTGGACCAACCGTGGTGAGCAGTTCTTC
14	many	TRBJ1-1	-	TRBV20-1	CSASPMGNRTEAFF	TGCAGTGCTAGCCCTATGGGCAATAGAACTGAAGCTTTCTTT
13	-	TRBJ2-5	-	TRBV19	CASTGTDGETQYF	TGTGCCAGCACCGGGACTGACGGAGAGACCCAGTACTTC
15	-	TRBJ2-7	TRBD2	TRBV20-1	CSARETSGHSYEQYF	TGCAGTGCTAGAGAGACTAGCGGGCATTCCTACGAGCAGTACTTC
15	many	TRBJ2-3	-	TRBV7-2	CASSPRTETTDTQYF	TGTGCCAGCAGCCCTCGGACAGAGACCACAGATACGCAGTATTTT
17	-	TRBJ1-1	-	TRBV11-3	CASSLEVMTWVNTEAFF	TGTGCCAGCAGCTTAGAGGTTATGACATGGGTGAACACTGAAGCTTTCTTT
16	many	TRBJ2-2	-	TRBV3-1	CASTSSYRVDTGELFF	TGTGCCAGCACCTCATCCTACAGGGTAGACACCGGGGAGCTGTTTTTT
12	many	TRBJ2-7	TRBD1	TRBV20-1	CSAYNRGYEQYF	TGCAGTGCGTACAACAGGGGATACGAGCAGTACTTC
15	many	TRBJ2-3	TRBD1	TRBV27	CASSMGQSLTDTQYF	TGTGCCAGCAGTATGGGACAGAGTCTCACAGATACGCAGTATTTT
13	many	TRBJ2-7	-	TRBV27	CASRRTAAYEQYF	TGTGCCAGCAGACGGACAGCGGCCTACGAGCAGTACTTC
12	few	TRBJ1-5	-	TRBV20-1	CSASGQTQPQHF	TGCAGTGCTAGTGGGCAGACCCAGCCCCAGCATTTT
13	many	TRBJ2-7	-	TRBV2	CASIERGIGEQYF	TGTGCCAGCATCGAGAGGGGAATCGGTGAGCAGTACTTC
12	many	TRBJ1-1	-	TRBV3-1	CASSQAGEEAFF	TGTGCCAGCAGCCAAGCGGGGGAAGAAGCTTTCTTT
15	many	TRBJ1-1	TRBD1	TRBV3-1	CASSQAGQGSTEAFF	TGTGCCAGCAGCCAAGCAGGACAGGGGTCAACTGAAGCTTTCTTT
13	-	TRBJ1-2	-	TRBV5-6	CASSSQNAYGYTF	TGTGCCAGCAGCTCCCAGAACGCCTATGGCTACACCTTC
14	few	TRBJ2-2	-	TRBV19	CASSPTWEAGELFF	TGTGCCAGTAGCCCGACGTGGGAGGCCGGGGAGCTGTTTTTT
12	many	TRBJ1-6	-	TRBV2	CASNEGSTPLHF	TGTGCCAGCAACGAGGGTTCAACACCCCTCCACTTT
18	many	TRBJ1-3	-	TRBV18	CASSLTRARNEPGNTIYF	TGTGCCAGCTCCCTCACAAGGGCACGCAACGAACCTGGAAACACCATATATTTT
15	-	TRBJ2-1	-	TRBV11-2	CASSPQRATYNEQFF	TGTGCCAGCAGCCCCCAGCGGGCCACCTACAATGAGCAGTTCTTC
15	many	TRBJ2-2	-	TRBV27	CASTTQGLNTGELFF	TGTGCCAGCACCACCCAGGGACTTAACACCGGGGAGCTGTTTTTT